Below are 19 T cell receptor beta chains sequenced from a single sample in a study of blood T cell repertoires in COVID-19. Sequencing was performed with immunoSEQ multiplex PCR; in TCRdb, only in-frame clones are kept and a portion is missing. This repertoire shows around 160,000 clones, 75% to 90% found once; its top ten account for 4%. Sequenced input: PBMCs or T cells enriched from blood (not recorded which). The receptor source for this set is a woman aged 40 to 50 who had been exposed to COVID-19.

The chain recombines TRBV5-4 with TRBJ2-3; D is undetermined. Germline V CDR1 and CDR2: SGHNT, YYREEE (reference sequence). CDR3 size: 12 residues. V was shortened by 6 bases and J by 5 bases, with 10 bases between the two germline ends. The CDR3 loop is CASNLAGDTQYF. The CDR3 bases are TGTGCCAGCAATTTGGCTGGAGATACGCAGTATTTT. Complete variable domain (other parts from reference TRBV5-4 and TRBJ2-3): ETGVTQSPTHLIKTRGQQVTLRCSSQSGHNTVSWYQQALGQGPQFIFQYYREEENGRGNFPPRFSGLQFPNYSSELNVNALELDDSALYLCASNLAGDTQYFGPGTRLTVL.

The chain links TRBV9 to TRBJ1-2; D call uncertain. Deletions cut 4 bases from V and 5 bases from J, with 18 bases between. The CDR3 is 15 amino acids. Germline V gene lookup returns CDR1 SGDLS and CDR2 YYNGEE. The CDR3 nucleotides are TGTGCCAGCAGCAAGGGAGGGCAAAACTTTTATGGCTACACCTTC. It specifies CASSKGGQNFYGYTF.

In its sample, this clone was seen once. This CDR3 is CASRGVMNEKLFF. In DNA, the CDR3 is TGTGCCAGCAGAGGGGTGATGAATGAAAAACTGTTTTTT. The chain employs TRBV28 and TRBJ1-4, with a tentative D call TRBD1 (5 bases). Germline assignment: CDR1 MDHEN and CDR2 SYDVKM. V was shortened by 6 bases and J by 5 bases, with 10 bases between the two germline ends. The CDR3 contains 13 residues.

The genes are TRBV7-2 and TRBJ2-7; 7 bases match TRBD1. The CDR3 length is 15 residues. V lost 5 bases and J lost 0; bases outside the gene matches: 7. Germline CDR1 reads SGHTA; CDR2 reads FQGNSA. The CDR3 loop is CASSQRTGLSYEQYF. The CDR3 DNA follows: TGTGCCAGCAGCCAGAGGACAGGTCTCTCCTACGAGCAGTACTTC.

CDR3 loop: CASSPGRDEQYF. DNA for the CDR3: TGTGCCAGCTCACCAGGGAGGGACGAGCAGTACTTC. This chain joins TRBV18 and TRBJ2-7, with 7 bases identical to TRBD2. This CDR3 is built from 12 residues. Germline loops: CDR1 KGHSH, CDR2 LQKENI. Germline trimming cut 2 bases from V and 5 bases from J; bases unmatched to any gene: 0.

This sequence joins TRBV11-1 and TRBJ2-1; 8 bases are a match to TRBD1. Germline V gives CDR1 SGHAT, CDR2 FQDESV (reference sequence). Trimming at V came to 2 bases and at J to 6 bases, leaving 6 bases not matched to a gene. The CDR3 extends over 15 amino acids. The CDR3 is CASSLRDRFFNEQFF. The CDR3 bases are TGTGCCAGCAGCTTACGGGACAGGTTCTTCAATGAGCAGTTCTTC.

V is TRBV6-6 and J is TRBJ2-1; D remains ambiguous. CDR1 and CDR2 (germline): MNHNY, SVGAGI (reference sequence). With 5 bases removed from V and 3 bases from J, the gap between germline ends came to 20 bases. The CDR3 length is 17 residues. CDR3 loop: CASSPTPSASRYNEQFF. The DNA of the CDR3 is TGTGCCAGCAGTCCAACCCCTAGTGCGAGTCGCTACAATGAGCAGTTCTTC.

This sequence joins TRBV3-1 (or the pseudogene TRBV3-2) and TRBJ2-7, with 15 positions matching TRBD2. CDR1 and CDR2 (germline): LGHDT, YNNKEL (reference sequence). V dropped 4 bases and J dropped 0; count of bases not matched to a gene: 1. The CDR3 loop spans 16 amino acids. The CDR3 region has the DNA TGTGCCAGCAGCCGGACTAGCGGGGGGGCCTCCTACGAGCAGTACTTC. Translation: CASSRTSGGASYEQYF.

The chain recombines TRBV9 with TRBJ1-6; 8 bases are a match to TRBD1. CDR1 and CDR2 from the germline V gene are SGDLS and YYNGEE. This CDR3 has 15 amino acids. Trimming cost V 1 base and J 9 bases; bases outside gene matches: 6. In DNA form, the CDR3 reads TGTGCCAGCAGCGTACAGGGGGCAGAGGGTTCACCCCTCCACTTT. Amino acid sequence: CASSVQGAEGSPLHF.

V and J are TRBV7-2 and TRBJ2-7; 12 nucleotides align to TRBD1. Germline trimming cut 2 bases from V and 6 bases from J; bases unmatched to any gene: 5. The CDR3 extends over 15 amino acids. Germline V CDR1 and CDR2: SGHTA, FQGNSA. The CDR3 is CASSLPGTGGVEQYF. The CDR3, as DNA: TGTGCCAGCAGCTTACCCGGGACAGGGGGCGTCGAGCAGTACTTC.

This chain connects TRBV11-2 to TRBJ2-3, with 8 bases identical to TRBD1. Germline lookup yields CDR1 SGHAT and CDR2 FQNNGV. The CDR3 consists of 15 residues. V trimming: 1 base; J trimming: 2 bases; junction bases outside the gene matches: 2. The CDR3 coding sequence is TGTGCCAGCAGCTTAGGGACAGGGTACACAGATACGCAGTATTTT. Translating gives CASSLGTGYTDTQYF.

This chain joins TRBV10-3 and TRBJ1-1, with D maybe TRBD1 (5 bases). V gave up 6 bases and J gave up 3 bases, with 23 bases separating them. The CDR3 is 17 amino acids. Germline V gene sequence: CDR1 ENHRY, CDR2 SYGVKD. CDR3 amino acids: CAIRQAGFSRVDTEAFF. The CDR3 nucleotides are TGTGCCATCAGACAGGCCGGGTTCAGCCGGGTGGACACTGAAGCTTTCTTT.

The CDR3 protein is CASSGGQELSWGTEAFF. The CDR3 region has the DNA TGCGCCAGCAGCGGAGGACAGGAGCTGTCTTGGGGCACTGAAGCTTTCTTT. The chain links TRBV5-1 to TRBJ1-1; 7 bases map to TRBD1. The CDR3 is 17 residues long. V dropped 4 bases and J dropped 4; count of bases not matched to a gene: 16. Germline V CDR1 and CDR2: SGHRS, YFSETQ. The variable domain in full, completed from reference TRBV5-1 and TRBJ1-1, reads KAGVTQTPRYLIKTRGQQVTLSCSPISGHRSVSWYQQTPGQGLQFLFEYFSETQRNKGNFPGRFSGRQFSNSRSEMNVSTLELGDSALYLCASSGGQELSWGTEAFFGQGTRLTVV.

This rearrangement joins TRBV7-2 to TRBJ1-2, with D hard to call. Germline values: CDR1 SGHTA, CDR2 FQGNSA. The CDR3 loop spans 16 amino acids. The V end lost 0 bases, the J end lost 1 base, and 12 bases lay between the germline ends. The CDR3 coding sequence is TGTGCCAGCAGCTTAGCGGTAACGAGGGATAACTATGGCTACACCTTC. It translates to CASSLAVTRDNYGYTF.

The rearrangement links TRBV5-1 to TRBJ1-5, with D possibly being TRBD1 (5 bases). Trimming pared 2 bases from V and 0 bases from J, leaving 9 bases between. CDR1 and CDR2 (germline): SGHRS, YFSETQ. The CDR3 runs 15 residues. In DNA, the CDR3 is TGCGCCAGCAGCTTCCGGGGGGATAGCAATCAGCCCCAGCATTTT. It encodes CASSFRGDSNQPQHF.

To note about this clone: Other nucleotide sequences from this sample produce the same CDR3. The gene calls are TRBV5-1 and TRBJ2-3, with TRBD1 matching 8 bases. J lost 1 base, V lost 4 bases, and 2 bases had no gene match. Germline-derived CDR1 and CDR2 are SGHRS and YFSETQ. The CDR3 runs 14 residues. CDR3 residues: CASSPGQGTDTQYF. Here the CDR3 DNA reads TGCGCCAGCAGCCCGGGACAGGGCACAGATACGCAGTATTTT.

The J gene is TRBJ2-5, the V gene TRBV10-2; a possible D gene is TRBD2 (7 bases). The CDR3 extends over 16 amino acids. V lost 3 bases to trimming and J lost 5 bases, with 19 bases between them. From germline, CDR1 is WSHSY and CDR2 SAAADI. CDR3 loop: CASSDPGGPSPETQYF. The CDR3 nucleotides are TGCGCCAGCAGTGACCCCGGGGGGCCCTCCCCGGAGACCCAGTACTTC.

The rearrangement joins TRBV4-1 to TRBJ2-2, with 7 bases matching TRBD2. The V gene's germline CDR1 is MGHRA and CDR2 YSYEKL. The V and J ends lost 10 bases and 2 bases, in that order; junction bases with no gene match: 10. This CDR3 has 15 residues. CDR3 residues: CAISSGTTNTGELFF. As DNA, the CDR3 is TGCGCCATCTCCTCCGGGACTACAAACACCGGGGAGCTGTTTTTT.

The chain carries TRBV27 and TRBJ2-3; possibly TRBD2 for D (6 bases). The CDR3 runs 13 residues. V gave up 3 bases and J gave up 10 bases, with 14 bases separating them. Germline CDR1 reads MNHEY; CDR2 reads SMNVEV (reference sequence). CDR3 nucleotides: TGTGCCAGCAGTTTGGAGGGTCGGACTGCGCAGTATTTT. Encoded protein: CASSLEGRTAQYF.